This T cell receptor (beta chain) is from a study of regulatory T cells in long-lasting Graves disease. Points from the study as a whole: TRBV28 was favored in persistent disease, as were TRBJ1-2 and TRBJ2-5. Sharing of public clonotypes was greater in persistent patients (2,741) than in new patients (around 930).

The germline gives CDR1 SEHNR, CDR2 FQNEAQ (reference sequence). Trimming cost V 4 bases and J 3 bases, with 10 bases left between them. This CDR3 comprises 13 residues. Library construction for TCR beta used iRepertoire HTBI primers and Arm-PCR of CDR3 regions. Per the original methods: Overall, samples carried 62 TRBV and some 15 TRBJ segments. A single record per CDR3 protein comes from TCRdb applying MiXCR to the multiplex PCR reads. TCRdb, rather than the study authors, made the V and J calls. The data show about 430,000 distinct CDR3 sequences, with around 16% seen just once and about 8.3% held by the top ten. This clonotype has just a few counts. The antigen remains undetermined. Time point of the sample: newly diagnosed GD, antithyroid drugs for less than 3 months. RNA extracted from PBMCs served as the sequencing template. The sample was also reused in another study, on T cells in Graves' hyperthyroidism and ophthalmopathy. From that second work: A model built on 13 V-J features separated ophthalmopathy from stable hyperthyroidism.

Sample: peripheral blood mononuclear cells (PBMCs), taken at new diagnosis, from a patient treated with antithyroid drugs. This receptor was obtained from a woman aged 40 to 49 with Graves disease. J is TRBJ2-7 and V is TRBV7-9; the D gene is possibly TRBD2 (6 bases). In DNA form, the CDR3 reads TGTGCCAGCAGCTCGGAGGGCGGCTACGAGCAGTACTTC. Protein sequence: CASSSEGGYEQYF.